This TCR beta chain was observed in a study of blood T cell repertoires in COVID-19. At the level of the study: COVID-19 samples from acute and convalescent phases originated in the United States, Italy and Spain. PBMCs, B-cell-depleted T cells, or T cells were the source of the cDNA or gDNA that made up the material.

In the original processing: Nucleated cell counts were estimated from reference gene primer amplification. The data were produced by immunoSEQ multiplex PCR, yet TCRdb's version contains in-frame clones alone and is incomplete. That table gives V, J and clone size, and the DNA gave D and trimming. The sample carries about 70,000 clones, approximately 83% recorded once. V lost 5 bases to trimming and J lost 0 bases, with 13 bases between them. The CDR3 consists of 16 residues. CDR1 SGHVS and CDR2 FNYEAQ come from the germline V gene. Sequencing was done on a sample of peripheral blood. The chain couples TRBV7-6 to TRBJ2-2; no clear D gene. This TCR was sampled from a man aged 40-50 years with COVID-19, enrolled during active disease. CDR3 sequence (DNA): TGTGCCAGCAGCAAAAATATAATCTCGAACACCGGGGAGCTGTTTTTT. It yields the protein CASSKNIISNTGELFF.